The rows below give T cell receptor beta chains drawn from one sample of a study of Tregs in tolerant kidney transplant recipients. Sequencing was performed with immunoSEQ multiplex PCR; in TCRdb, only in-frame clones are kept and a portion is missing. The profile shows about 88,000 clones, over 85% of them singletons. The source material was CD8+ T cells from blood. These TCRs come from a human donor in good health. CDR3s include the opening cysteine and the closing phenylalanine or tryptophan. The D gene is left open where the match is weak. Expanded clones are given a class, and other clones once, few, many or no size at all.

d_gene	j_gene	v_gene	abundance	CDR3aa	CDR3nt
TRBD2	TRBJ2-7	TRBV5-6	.	CASSWAGGPYEQYF	TGTGCCAGCAGCTGGGCGGGAGGGCCTTACGAGCAGTACTTC
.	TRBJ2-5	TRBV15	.	CATSRDRGRQETQYF	TGTGCCACCAGCAGAGATCGAGGCAGACAAGAGACCCAGTACTTC
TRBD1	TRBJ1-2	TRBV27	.	CASSPRTGRGYTF	TGTGCCAGCAGTCCTAGGACAGGGAGGGGCTACACCTTC
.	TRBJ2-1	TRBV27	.	CASSPSLGEYDNEQFF	TGTGCCAGCAGCCCCTCCCTGGGGGAGTACGACAATGAGCAGTTCTTC
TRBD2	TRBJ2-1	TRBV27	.	CASSLGTSGRNEQFF	TGTGCCAGCAGCCTCGGGACTAGCGGGAGAAATGAGCAGTTCTTC
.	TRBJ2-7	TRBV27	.	CASSQGHTYEQYF	TGTGCCAGCAGCCAGGGCCACACCTACGAGCAGTACTTC
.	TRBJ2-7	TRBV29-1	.	CSGLIDSYEQYF	TGCAGCGGGCTGATTGATTCCTACGAGCAGTACTTC
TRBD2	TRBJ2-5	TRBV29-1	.	CSVEPREEVETQYF	TGCAGCGTTGAACCGCGGGAGGAGGTAGAGACCCAGTACTTC
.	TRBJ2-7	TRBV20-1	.	CSARFGYEQYF	TGCAGTGCTAGGTTCGGCTACGAGCAGTACTTC
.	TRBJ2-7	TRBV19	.	CASSKWDTADEQYF	TGTGCCAGTAGTAAATGGGATACAGCAGACGAGCAGTACTTC
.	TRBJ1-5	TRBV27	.	CASSLGGRQPQHF	TGTGCCAGCAGTTTAGGAGGGAGGCAGCCCCAGCATTTT
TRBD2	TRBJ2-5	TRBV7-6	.	CASSYSSGGYQETQYF	TGTGCCAGCAGCTATTCTAGCGGGGGATACCAAGAGACCCAGTACTTC
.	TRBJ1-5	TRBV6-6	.	CASIGEIRDQPQHF	TGTGCCAGCATCGGGGAGATAAGGGATCAGCCCCAGCATTTT
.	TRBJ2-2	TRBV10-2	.	CASSEGWTLSGELFF	TGCGCCAGCAGTGAGGGGTGGACCCTTTCCGGGGAGCTGTTTTTT
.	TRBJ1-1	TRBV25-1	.	CASHLRGGAMDTEAFF	TGTGCCAGCCACCTTCGGGGGGGGGCGATGGACACTGAAGCTTTCTTT
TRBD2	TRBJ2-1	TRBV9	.	CASSESPGGGEYNEQFF	TGTGCCAGCAGCGAAAGCCCCGGGGGGGGAGAGTACAATGAGCAGTTCTTC
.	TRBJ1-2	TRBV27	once	CASSFSRGYSRYGYTF	TGTGCCAGCAGTTTCTCCCGGGGGTACAGCCGCTATGGCTACACCTTC
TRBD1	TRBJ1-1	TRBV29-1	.	CSVEVPQGGANTEAFF	TGCAGCGTTGAAGTCCCCCAAGGGGGCGCGAACACTGAAGCTTTCTTT
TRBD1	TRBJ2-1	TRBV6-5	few	CASGMTGSYNEQFF	TGTGCCAGCGGTATGACAGGGTCCTACAATGAGCAGTTCTTC
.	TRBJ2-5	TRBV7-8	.	CAIVPQETQYF	TGTGCCATCGTACCCCAAGAGACCCAGTACTTC
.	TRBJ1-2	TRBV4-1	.	CASSHPPGRIYGYTF	TGCGCCAGCAGCCATCCTCCGGGACGGATCTATGGCTACACCTTC
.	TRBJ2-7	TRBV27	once	CASSLSFPGFTYEQYF	TGTGCCAGCAGTTTATCGTTTCCGGGGTTTACCTACGAGCAGTACTTC
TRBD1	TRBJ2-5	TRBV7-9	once	CASSFGTAEETQYF	TGTGCCAGCAGCTTCGGGACAGCAGAAGAGACCCAGTACTTC
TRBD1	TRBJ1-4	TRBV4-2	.	CASSQAQGAGEKLFF	TGTGCCAGCAGCCAAGCCCAGGGGGCGGGGGAAAAACTGTTTTTT
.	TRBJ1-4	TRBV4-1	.	CASSQEVRVPNEKLFF	TGCGCCAGCAGCCAAGAAGTCAGGGTCCCTAATGAAAAACTGTTTTTT
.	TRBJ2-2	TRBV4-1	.	CASSQHSTGRATGELFF	TGCGCCAGCAGCCAACACTCGACAGGGAGGGCCACCGGGGAGCTGTTTTTT
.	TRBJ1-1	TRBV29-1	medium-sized	CSVGTEGTEAFF	TGCAGCGTTGGGACAGAGGGCACTGAAGCTTTCTTT
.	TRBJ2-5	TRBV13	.	CASSSRAPRETQYF	TGTGCCAGCAGCTCCCGGGCTCCCAGAGAGACCCAGTACTTC
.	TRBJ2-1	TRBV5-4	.	CASSLGGDGFNEQFF	TGTGCCAGCAGCTTGGGGGGGGATGGGTTCAATGAGCAGTTCTTC
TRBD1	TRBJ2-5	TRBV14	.	CASSQRDRGWYQETQYF	TGTGCCAGCAGCCAGCGGGACAGGGGCTGGTACCAAGAGACCCAGTACTTC
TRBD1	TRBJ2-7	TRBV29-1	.	CSVERTGGGYEQYF	TGCAGCGTTGAACGGACAGGGGGAGGCTACGAGCAGTACTTC
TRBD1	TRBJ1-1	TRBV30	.	CAEQTGGYTEAFF	TGTGCCGAGCAGACAGGGGGGTACACTGAAGCTTTCTTT
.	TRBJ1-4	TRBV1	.	CTSSLLRQGVEKLFF	TGCACCAGCAGCCTACTTCGGCAGGGGGTTGAAAAACTGTTTTTT
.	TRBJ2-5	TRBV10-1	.	CASSEQGSETQYF	TGCGCCAGCAGTGAGCAGGGTTCGGAGACCCAGTACTTC
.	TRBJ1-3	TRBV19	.	CASTDFGDSGNTIYF	TGTGCCAGTACCGATTTCGGAGACTCTGGAAACACCATATATTTT
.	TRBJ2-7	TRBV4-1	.	CASSQRTVSYEQYF	TGCGCCAGCAGCCAAAGGACAGTCTCCTACGAGCAGTACTTC
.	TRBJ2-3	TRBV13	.	CASSLVLDTQYF	TGTGCCAGCAGCTTAGTCTTGGATACGCAGTATTTT
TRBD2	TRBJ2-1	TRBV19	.	CASSTSGRVHNEQFF	TGTGCCAGTAGTACGAGCGGGAGGGTCCACAATGAGCAGTTCTTC
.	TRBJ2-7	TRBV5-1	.	CASSFEGSSAYEQYF	TGCGCCAGCAGCTTTGAGGGTAGTTCGGCGTACGAGCAGTACTTC
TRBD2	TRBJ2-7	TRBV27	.	CASKPSGGNYEQYF	TGTGCCAGCAAGCCTAGCGGGGGAAACTACGAGCAGTACTTC
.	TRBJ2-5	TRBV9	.	CASSARDLPETQYF	TGTGCCAGCAGCGCCCGGGACCTGCCCGAGACCCAGTACTTC
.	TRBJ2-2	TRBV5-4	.	CASSPDSPNTGELFF	TGTGCCAGCAGCCCGGACTCTCCTAACACCGGGGAGCTGTTTTTT
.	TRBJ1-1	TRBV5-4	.	CASSSGGPEAFF	TGTGCCAGCAGCTCGGGGGGTCCTGAAGCTTTCTTT
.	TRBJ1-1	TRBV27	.	CASTSGGWYTEAFF	TGTGCCAGCACCTCTGGGGGTTGGTACACTGAAGCTTTCTTT
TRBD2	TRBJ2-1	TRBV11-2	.	CASSSTSGYNEQFF	TGTGCCAGCAGCTCGACTAGCGGATACAATGAGCAGTTCTTC